The 6 T cell receptor beta chains below come from one sample, sequenced in a study of blood T cell repertoires in COVID-19 (dated by TCRdb to 2020 to 2022). The library was prepared using the immunoSEQ multiplex PCR assay. TCRdb's version of the immuneACCESS table is confined to in-frame rearrangements and falls short of the full clone set. An unresolved V gene accounts for under half of the shortfall where checked; the remainder is of unknown origin. Across this sample there are over 150,000 clones, with roughly 93% seen only once. The ten top clones hold about 5.3% of the sample. The sequenced material came from peripheral blood. The origin of the receptors is a man between 18 and 35 years old with COVID-19, enrolled during active disease.

This rearrangement joins TRBV4-1 to TRBJ2-5, with TRBD2 matching over 10 bases. Germline lookup yields CDR1 MGHRA and CDR2 YSYEKL. J lost 5 bases, V lost 3 bases, and 3 bases had no gene match. The CDR3 sequence is 14 residues long. As DNA, the CDR3 is TGCGCCAGCAGCCAGCTAGCGGGAGTGGAGACCCAGTACTTC. Its protein product is CASSQLAGVETQYF.

The CDR3 region has the DNA TGTGCCAGCAGGAGGTGGCAGCTTTCCTACGAGCAGTACTTC. This gives the protein CASRRWQLSYEQYF. The chain is built from TRBV2 and TRBJ2-7; D call uncertain. This CDR3 is 14 amino acids long. Germline V lookup: CDR1 SNHLY, CDR2 FYNNEI. The V gene lost 6 bases and the J gene lost 1 base, with 13 bases spanning the gap.

This CDR3 is CASSFRWTGDTGELFF. The CDR3 DNA reads as TGTGCCAGCAGTTTCCGGTGGACAGGGGACACCGGGGAGCTGTTTTTT. J is TRBJ2-2 and V is TRBV28; 9 nucleotides line up with TRBD1. V was clipped by 3 bases and J by 3 bases; unmatched bases: 5. Per the germline V gene, CDR1 is MDHEN and CDR2 is SYDVKM. This CDR3 has 16 amino acids.

The rearrangement joins TRBV2 to TRBJ2-7; D is undetermined. The germline V and J ends were trimmed by 6 bases and 7 bases, with 10 bases remaining between them. Germline loops: CDR1 SNHLY, CDR2 FYNNEI. The CDR3 extends over 11 amino acids. For the CDR3, the DNA is TGTGCCAGCAGGAGTGCGAGGGAGCAGTACTTC. Its translation: CASRSAREQYF. Drawing the rest from reference TRBV2 and TRBJ2-7, the complete variable domain is EPEVTQTPSHQVTQMGQEVILRCVPISNHLYFYWYRQILGQKVEFLVSFYNNEISEKSEIFDDQFSVERPDGSNFTLKIRSTKLEDSAMYFCASRSAREQYFGPGTRLTVT.

This chain uses TRBV10-3 with TRBJ2-7, with D maybe TRBD2 (6 bases). CDR1 ENHRY and CDR2 SYGVKD come from the germline V gene. Trimming left V 0 bases short and J 6 bases short, with 6 bases between. This CDR3 has 12 amino acids. CDR3 nucleotides: TGTGCCATCAGTGAGTCGGGAGGCGAGCAGTACTTC. Protein product: CAISESGGEQYF.

This clone was detected once. The rearrangement uses TRBV18 and TRBJ2-1; 8 bases fit TRBD2. V lost 0 bases to trimming and J lost 3 bases; unmatched junction nucleotides: 7. Germline V lookup: CDR1 KGHSH, CDR2 LQKENI. CDR3 size: 17 residues. The CDR3: CASSPPPPSGRYNEQFF. The CDR3, as DNA: TGTGCCAGCTCACCACCTCCGCCTAGCGGGCGCTACAATGAGCAGTTCTTC.